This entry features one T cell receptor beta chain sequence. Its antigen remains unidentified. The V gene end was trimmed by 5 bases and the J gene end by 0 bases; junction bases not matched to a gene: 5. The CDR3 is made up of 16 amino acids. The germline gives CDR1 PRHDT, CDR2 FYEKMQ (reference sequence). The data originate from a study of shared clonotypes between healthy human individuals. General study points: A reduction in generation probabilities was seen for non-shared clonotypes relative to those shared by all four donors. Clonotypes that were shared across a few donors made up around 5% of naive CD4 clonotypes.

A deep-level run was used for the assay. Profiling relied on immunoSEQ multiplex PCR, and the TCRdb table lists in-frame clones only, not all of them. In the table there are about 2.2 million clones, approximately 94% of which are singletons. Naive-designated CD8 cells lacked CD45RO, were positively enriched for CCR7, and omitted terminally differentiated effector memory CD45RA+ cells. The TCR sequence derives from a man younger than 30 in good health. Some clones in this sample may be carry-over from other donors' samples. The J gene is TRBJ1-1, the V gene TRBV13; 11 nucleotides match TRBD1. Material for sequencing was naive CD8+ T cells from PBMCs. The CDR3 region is CASSTRTGGMNTEAFF. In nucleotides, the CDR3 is TGTGCCAGCAGCACTCGGACAGGGGGCATGAACACTGAAGCTTTCTTT.